The TCR beta chain under discussion was sequenced for a study of response to subunit inactivated influenza vaccine. The study's findings and limits: Few additional T cells are recruited per seasonal influenza vaccination, authors suggested.

Via MiXCR, TCRdb re-called the RT-PCR reads, giving one row per CDR3 protein. In the table there are more than 600,000 distinct CDR3 sequences, less than 20% of which are singletons. This clonotype was seen a few times. Its matching antigen is unknown. The V gene lost 3 bases and the J gene lost 5 bases, with 21 bases spanning the gap. The CDR3 runs to 17 residues. CDR1 and CDR2 (germline): SGHTA, FQGNSA. The input for sequencing was PBMCs from blood, taken less than 6 days after vaccination. The receptor was isolated from a man aged 45-65 years who received an inactivated influenza vaccine. V and J are TRBV7-2 and TRBJ2-3; perhaps TRBD1 as D (5 bases). In nucleotides, the CDR3 is TGTGCCAGCAGCTTCCAGGGATCTCCCTTTGGGATAGATACGCAGTATTTT. As protein: CASSFQGSPFGIDTQYF.